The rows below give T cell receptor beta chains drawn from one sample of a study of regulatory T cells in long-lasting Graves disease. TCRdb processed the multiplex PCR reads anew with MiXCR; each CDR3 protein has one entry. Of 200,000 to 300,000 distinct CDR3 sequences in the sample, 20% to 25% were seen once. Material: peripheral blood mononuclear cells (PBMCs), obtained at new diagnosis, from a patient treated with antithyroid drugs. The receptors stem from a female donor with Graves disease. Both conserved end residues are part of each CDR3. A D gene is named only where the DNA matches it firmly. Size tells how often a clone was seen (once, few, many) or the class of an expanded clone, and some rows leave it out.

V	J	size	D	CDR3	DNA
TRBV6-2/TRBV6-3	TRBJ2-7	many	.	CASSDTVTEQYF	TGTGCCAGCAGTGACACAGTGACCGAGCAGTACTTC
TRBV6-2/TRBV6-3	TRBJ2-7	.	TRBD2	CASSYAGTSGSGYEQYF	TGTGCCAGCAGTTACGCCGGGACTAGCGGGAGTGGATACGAGCAGTACTTC
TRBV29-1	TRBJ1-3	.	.	CSVVLGRRGGNTIYF	TGCAGCGTTGTTTTAGGCCGCAGGGGTGGAAACACCATATATTTT
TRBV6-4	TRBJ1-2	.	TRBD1	CASSDLRGNYGYTF	TGTGCCAGCAGTGACCTCAGGGGGAACTATGGCTACACCTTC
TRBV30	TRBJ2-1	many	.	CAWSLTREQFF	TGTGCCTGGAGTCTGACCCGAGAGCAGTTCTTC
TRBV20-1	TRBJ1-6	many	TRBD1	CSAIRQGNSPLHF	TGCAGTGCTATCCGACAGGGAAATTCACCCCTCCACTTT
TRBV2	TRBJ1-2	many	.	CASAFGNDGDGYTF	TGTGCCAGCGCTTTCGGAAACGACGGTGATGGCTACACCTTC
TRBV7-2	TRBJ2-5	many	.	CASSRGGRTQETQYF	TGTGCCAGCTCTCGAGGGGGGAGGACCCAAGAGACCCAGTACTTC
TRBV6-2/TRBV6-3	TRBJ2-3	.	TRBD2	CASSFRGGVDTQYF	TGTGCCAGCAGTTTTCGGGGGGGGGTAGATACGCAGTATTTT
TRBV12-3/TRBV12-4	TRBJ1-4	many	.	CASRGRDHEKLFF	TGTGCCAGCAGAGGCAGGGACCATGAAAAACTGTTTTTT
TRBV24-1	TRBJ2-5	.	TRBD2	CATSEGGGSRETQYF	TGTGCCACCAGTGAGGGGGGGGGTTCGAGGGAGACCCAGTACTTC
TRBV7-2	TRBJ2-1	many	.	CASSLFNNEQFF	TGTGCCAGCAGCTTATTCAACAATGAGCAGTTCTTC
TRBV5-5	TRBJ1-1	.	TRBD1	CASTTSTGGTEASF	TGTGCCAGCACCACCTCAACAGGGGGCACTGAAGCTTCCTTT
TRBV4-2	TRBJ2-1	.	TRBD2	CASSQVFAGVVPYEQFF	TGTGCCAGCAGCCAAGTTTTTGCGGGAGTAGTACCCTATGAGCAGTTCTTC
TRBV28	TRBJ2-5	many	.	CASTQSGTSQETQYF	TGTGCCAGCACCCAATCCGGGACAAGCCAAGAGACCCAGTACTTC
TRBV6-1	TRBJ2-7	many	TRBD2	CASSKTSGGVYEQYF	TGTGCCAGCAGCAAGACTAGCGGGGGTGTCTACGAGCAGTACTTC
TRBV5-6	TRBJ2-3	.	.	CASSSLQRSTDTQYF	TGTGCCAGCAGTTCTCTACAGAGGAGTACAGATACGCAGTATTTT
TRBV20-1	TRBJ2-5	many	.	CSARGPGGSGTQYF	TGCAGTGCTAGAGGCCCCGGCGGCTCCGGGACCCAGTACTTC
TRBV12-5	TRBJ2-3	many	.	CASGLGGARDTQYF	TGTGCTAGTGGTTTGGGGGGGGCGCGTGATACGCAGTATTTT
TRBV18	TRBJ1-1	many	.	CASSPSPGRTNTEAFF	TGTGCCAGCTCACCATCACCGGGTCGTACGAACACTGAAGCTTTCTTT
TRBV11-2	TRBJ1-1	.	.	CASSEGDTEAFF	TGTGCCAGCAGCGAAGGGGACACTGAAGCTTTCTTT
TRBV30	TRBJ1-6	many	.	CAWSVLDSSYNSPLHF	TGTGCCTGGAGTGTACTGGACAGCTCCTATAATTCACCCCTCCACTTT
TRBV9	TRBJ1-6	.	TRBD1	CASSVMGQEGSPLHF	TGTGCCAGCAGCGTAATGGGACAGGAAGGTTCACCCCTCCACTTT
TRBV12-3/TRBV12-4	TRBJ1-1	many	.	CASSFSSGDTEAFF	TGTGCCAGCAGTTTTTCCTCTGGGGACACTGAAGCTTTCTTT
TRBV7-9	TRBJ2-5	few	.	CASSSPPETRTQYF	TGTGCCAGCAGCTCTCCCCCTGAAACGAGGACCCAGTACTTC
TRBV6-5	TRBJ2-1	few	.	CASSFPAGIREQFF	TGTGCCAGCAGTTTCCCGGCGGGTATCAGGGAGCAGTTCTTC
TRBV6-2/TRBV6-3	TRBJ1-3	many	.	CASSYSASSGNTIYF	TGTGCCAGCAGTTACAGTGCGAGCTCTGGAAACACCATATATTTT
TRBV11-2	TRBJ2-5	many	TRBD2	CASRPGGAAETQYF	TGTGCCAGCAGGCCCGGGGGGGCTGCGGAGACCCAGTACTTC
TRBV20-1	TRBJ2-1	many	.	CSAFRLTNEQFF	TGCAGTGCTTTTCGACTTACCAATGAGCAGTTCTTC
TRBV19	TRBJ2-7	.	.	CASSIGLGVYEQYF	TGTGCCAGTAGTATAGGGTTGGGGGTCTACGAGCAGTACTTC
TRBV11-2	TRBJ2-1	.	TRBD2	CASSLGASGRNEQFF	TGTGCCAGCAGCTTAGGGGCTAGCGGGAGAAATGAGCAGTTCTTC
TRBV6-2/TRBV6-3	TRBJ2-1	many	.	CASSSFMDGNEQFF	TGTGCCAGCAGTTCCTTCATGGACGGGAATGAGCAGTTCTTC
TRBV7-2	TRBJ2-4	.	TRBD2	CASSLVAGGPENIQYF	TGTGCCAGCAGCTTAGTTGCGGGAGGGCCGGAAAACATTCAGTACTTC
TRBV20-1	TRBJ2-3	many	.	CSAIRTRSTDTQYF	TGCAGTGCTATACGGACCAGGTCTACCGATACGCAGTATTTT
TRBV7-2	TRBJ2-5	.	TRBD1	CASSLVGTGGQEAQYF	TGTGCCAGCAGCTTAGTAGGGACAGGGGGGCAAGAGGCCCAGTACTTC
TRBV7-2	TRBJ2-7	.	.	CASSLATGTPRSSYEQYF	TGTGCCAGCAGCTTAGCGACCGGGACCCCGAGGAGCTCCTACGAGCAGTACTTC
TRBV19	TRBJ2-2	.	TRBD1	CASSTDSGTGLRLFF	TGTGCCAGTAGTACCGATTCCGGGACAGGGCTAAGGCTGTTTTTT
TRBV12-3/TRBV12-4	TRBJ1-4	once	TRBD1	CASSSYGTGDYEKLFF	TGTGCCAGCAGTTCCTACGGGACAGGTGACTATGAAAAACTGTTTTTT
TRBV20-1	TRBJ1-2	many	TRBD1	CSARTGGLGYGYTF	TGCAGTGCTAGAACAGGGGGTTTAGGTTATGGCTACACCTTC
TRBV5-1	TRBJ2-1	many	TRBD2	CASSLDSGRDEQFF	TGCGCCAGCAGCTTGGATAGCGGGAGGGATGAGCAGTTCTTC
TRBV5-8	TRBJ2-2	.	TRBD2	CASSFLREGRGGELFF	TGTGCCAGCAGCTTCCTACGGGAGGGCCGGGGCGGGGAGCTGTTTTTT
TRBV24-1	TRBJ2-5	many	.	CATSARGIDQETQYF	TGTGCCACCAGTGCGAGGGGGATCGACCAAGAGACCCAGTACTTC
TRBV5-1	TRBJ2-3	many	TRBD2	CASSSGTSSTDTQYF	TGTGCCAGCAGTTCCGGGACTAGCTCGACAGATACGCAGTATTTT
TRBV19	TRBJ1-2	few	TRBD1	CASRPRGDYGYTF	TGTGCCAGTAGACCCAGGGGGGACTATGGCTACACCTTC
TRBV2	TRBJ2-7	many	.	CASSDSRGPGEQYF	TGTGCCAGCAGTGATTCCCGAGGGCCCGGCGAGCAGTACTTC